This T cell receptor (beta chain) derives from a study of blood T cell repertoires in COVID-19. Clones were sequenced by immunoSEQ multiplex PCR, and TCRdb holds only the in-frame ones, with some missing. The table records roughly 300,000 clones, about 89% of them present only once. The CDR3 covers 13 residues. The V segment lost 10 bases and the J segment 8 bases; nucleotides outside the gene matches: 7. CDR1 and CDR2 (germline): SNHLY, FYNNEI. V and J are TRBV2 and TRBJ1-6; 8 nucleotides agree with TRBD1. The receptor's source is a woman in her 50s who had recovered from COVID-19. Sequenced material: peripheral blood. CDR3 coding DNA: TGTGCCACCGTTGGACAGGGTTATTCACCCCTCCACTTT. Translating gives CATVGQGYSPLHF.